A selection of T cell receptor beta chains follows, all from one sample in a study of technical replicates of blood from several donors. Profiling relied on immunoSEQ multiplex PCR, and the TCRdb table lists in-frame clones only, not all of them. The sample includes some 31,000 clones, approximately 94% of them seen just once. Sequencing used PBMCs. Receptors were obtained from a human donor in good health. Some clones in this sample may be carry-over from other donors' samples. Each CDR3 is given with its conserved first and last residue. A D gene is named only where the DNA matches it firmly. Clone size appears in some rows only: once, few, many, or a class for an expanded clone.

V	D	size	J	CDR3	DNA
TRBV5-8	TRBD1	NA	TRBJ1-3	CASSSDRIGNTIYF	TGTGCCAGCAGCTCGGACAGGATAGGAAACACCATATATTTT
TRBV30	NA	NA	TRBJ1-2	CAWSFTGYYTF	TGTGCCTGGAGTTTTACAGGGTACTACACCTTC
TRBV4-3	TRBD1	NA	TRBJ2-5	CASSQEGTGGFETQYF	TGCGCCAGCAGCCAAGAGGGGACAGGGGGCTTTGAGACCCAGTACTTC
TRBV11-1	NA	NA	TRBJ2-1	CASSLGGPSEQFF	TGTGCCAGCAGCTTAGGGGGCCCCTCAGAGCAGTTCTTC
TRBV5-1	TRBD1	NA	TRBJ2-7	CASSLGQGLYEQYF	TGCGCCAGCAGCTTGGGACAGGGCCTCTACGAGCAGTACTTC
TRBV6-5	TRBD1	NA	TRBJ1-2	CASSYLRQGNGYTF	TGTGCCAGCAGTTATTTGCGACAGGGAAATGGCTACACCTTC
TRBV7-9	NA	once	TRBJ1-2	CASSKQPYGYTF	TGTGCCAGCAGCAAACAACCCTATGGCTACACCTTC
TRBV30	NA	NA	TRBJ1-2	CAWSRGYGYTF	TGTGCCTGGAGTCGGGGATATGGCTACACCTTC
TRBV4-2	NA	once	TRBJ2-7	CASSQVLAGREQYF	TGTGCCAGCAGCCAAGTTCTGGCAGGGCGGGAGCAGTACTTC
TRBV6-1	NA	NA	TRBJ1-3	CASSEQEEAGNTIYF	TGTGCCAGCAGTGAACAGGAGGAGGCTGGAAACACCATATATTTT
TRBV14	NA	NA	TRBJ2-3	CASSLWSGNTQYF	TGTGCCAGCAGCCTGTGGTCCGGGAATACGCAGTATTTT
TRBV2	TRBD1	NA	TRBJ2-1	CASIRQQGSEQFF	TGTGCCAGCATCCGGCAACAGGGGTCTGAGCAGTTCTTC
TRBV10-3	TRBD1	NA	TRBJ2-7	CAISRTGYEQYF	TGTGCCATCAGCCGGACAGGGTACGAGCAGTACTTC
TRBV7-7	TRBD1	few	TRBJ2-5	CASSRTGTAGTQYF	TGTGCCAGCAGCCGCACAGGGACAGCAGGGACCCAGTACTTC
TRBV5-6	TRBD2	NA	TRBJ2-1	CASSYPVGRGANEQFF	TGTGCCAGCAGTTACCCCGTTGGGCGGGGGGCCAATGAGCAGTTCTTC
TRBV5-6	NA	NA	TRBJ1-5	CASSLQGGNQPQHF	TGTGCCAGCAGCTTACAGGGCGGGAATCAGCCCCAGCATTTT
TRBV19	TRBD1	NA	TRBJ1-5	CASSVGQGGRQPQHF	TGTGCCAGTAGTGTCGGACAGGGAGGTCGGCAGCCCCAGCATTTT
TRBV5-1	TRBD2	once	TRBJ2-1	CASSLPGLAGGYNEQFF	TGCGCCAGCAGCCTTCCGGGACTAGCGGGAGGGTACAATGAGCAGTTCTTC
TRBV6-1	TRBD1	NA	TRBJ1-2	CASRPGQGGGYTF	TGTGCCAGCAGACCGGGACAGGGGGGGGGCTACACCTTC
TRBV5-6	TRBD2	NA	TRBJ2-7	CASSPGGTSGRGMYEQYF	TGTGCCAGCAGCCCCGGGGGGACTAGCGGGAGGGGAATGTACGAGCAGTACTTC
TRBV5-4	TRBD1	NA	TRBJ2-3	CASSRGQGTDTQYF	TGTGCCAGCAGCCGTGGACAGGGCACAGATACGCAGTATTTT
TRBV2	TRBD2	NA	TRBJ2-7	CASKGTSGISYEQYF	TGTGCCAGCAAGGGGACTAGCGGGATCTCCTACGAGCAGTACTTC
TRBV13	TRBD2	NA	TRBJ2-3	CASSFRTSGSDTQYF	TGTGCCAGCAGCTTCCGGACTAGCGGATCAGATACGCAGTATTTT
TRBV7-8	TRBD1	NA	TRBJ2-2	CASSLAGGTGSFTGELFF	TGTGCCAGCAGCTTAGCGGGGGGGACAGGGTCGTTCACCGGGGAGCTGTTTTTT
TRBV7-9	NA	NA	TRBJ1-2	CASSPGVLTNYGYTF	TGTGCCAGCAGCCCCGGGGTCCTTACTAACTATGGCTACACCTTC
TRBV9	NA	NA	TRBJ1-6	CASSVGDSPLHF	TGTGCCAGCAGCGTCGGAGACTCACCCCTCCACTTT
TRBV11-2	NA	NA	TRBJ2-1	CASSLYSSSYNEQFF	TGTGCCAGCAGCTTATACTCCTCTTCCTACAATGAGCAGTTCTTC
TRBV25-1	TRBD1	NA	TRBJ2-1	CASSTPGTGLHEQFF	TGTGCCAGCAGTACTCCTGGGACAGGGTTACATGAGCAGTTCTTC
TRBV5-1	TRBD2	NA	TRBJ2-7	CASSLARGNAYEQYF	TGCGCCAGCAGCCTTGCGCGGGGGAATGCCTACGAGCAGTACTTC
TRBV6-5	TRBD1	NA	TRBJ1-1	CASRSTGGMNTEAFF	TGTGCCAGCCGGTCGACAGGGGGAATGAACACTGAAGCTTTCTTT
TRBV18	TRBD1	NA	TRBJ1-2	CASSPSPGQGHGYTF	TGTGCCAGCTCACCATCACCGGGACAGGGGCATGGCTACACCTTC
TRBV9	NA	NA	TRBJ1-4	CASTREGLGNEKLFF	TGTGCCAGCACTAGGGAGGGGTTAGGTAATGAAAAACTGTTTTTT
TRBV4-3	TRBD2	NA	TRBJ2-3	CASSQEARGVNTDTQYF	TGCGCCAGCAGCCAAGAAGCGCGGGGGGTCAACACAGATACGCAGTATTTT
TRBV7-2	TRBD2	NA	TRBJ2-5	CASSGGLAGPRETQYF	TGTGCCAGCAGCGGGGGACTAGCGGGGCCGCGGGAGACCCAGTACTTC
TRBV12-5	TRBD2	NA	TRBJ2-3	CASGSSSGSPTDTQYF	TGTGCTAGTGGTTCCTCTAGCGGGAGCCCGACAGATACGCAGTATTTT
TRBV4-3	NA	NA	TRBJ2-2	CASSQDLVLPNTGELFF	TGCGCCAGCAGCCAAGATTTGGTACTACCCAACACCGGGGAGCTGTTTTTT
TRBV18	NA	NA	TRBJ2-5	CASSPFELRETQYF	TGTGCCAGCTCACCTTTTGAGCTTCGAGAGACCCAGTACTTC
TRBV5-1	TRBD1	NA	TRBJ1-2	CASSPGQSYGYTF	TGCGCCAGCAGTCCGGGACAGTCCTATGGCTACACCTTC
TRBV4-3	NA	NA	TRBJ2-6	CASSQVAGANVLTF	TGCGCCAGCAGCCAAGTCGCTGGGGCCAACGTCCTGACTTTC
TRBV7-3	TRBD1	NA	TRBJ1-1	CASSLNLGQGAGDTEAFF	TGTGCCAGCAGCTTAAATCTGGGACAGGGGGCCGGGGACACTGAAGCTTTCTTT
TRBV4-3	TRBD1	NA	TRBJ2-5	CASSQGQGMETQYF	TGCGCCAGCAGCCAGGGACAGGGGATGGAGACCCAGTACTTC
TRBV30	NA	NA	TRBJ2-1	CAWSVRVYNEQFF	TGTGCCTGGAGTGTACGGGTGTACAATGAGCAGTTCTTC
TRBV4-3	NA	NA	TRBJ1-2	CASSQVRQGNYGYTF	TGCGCCAGCAGCCAAGTTCGGCAGGGAAACTATGGCTACACCTTC
TRBV5-4	TRBD1	NA	TRBJ2-7	CASSYTGVSYEQYF	TGTGCCAGCAGCTACACAGGGGTGTCCTACGAGCAGTACTTC
TRBV4-2	NA	NA	TRBJ2-6	CASSHSVGSSGANVLTF	TGTGCCAGCAGCCATTCAGTGGGGAGCTCTGGGGCCAACGTCCTGACTTTC
TRBV10-3	TRBD1	NA	TRBJ2-2	CAISEVVGTGATGELFF	TGTGCCATCAGTGAGGTAGTTGGGACAGGAGCCACCGGGGAGCTGTTTTTT
TRBV4-1	NA	NA	TRBJ1-1	CASRGTLKNTEAFF	TGCGCCAGCAGGGGCACATTAAAGAACACTGAAGCTTTCTTT
TRBV20-1	NA	NA	TRBJ2-5	CSAGSVETQYF	TGCAGTGCCGGGTCCGTGGAGACCCAGTACTTC
TRBV6-5	TRBD2	once	TRBJ2-7	CASSYSRLASSYEQYF	TGTGCCAGCAGTTACTCGAGACTAGCGAGCTCCTACGAGCAGTACTTC
TRBV13	NA	NA	TRBJ1-2	CASSPGWGPYGYTF	TGTGCCAGCTCGCCGGGATGGGGGCCTTATGGCTACACCTTC
TRBV4-2	NA	NA	TRBJ1-5	CASSHGQSSNQPQHF	TGTGCCAGCAGCCATGGACAGAGTAGCAATCAGCCCCAGCATTTT
TRBV19	NA	NA	TRBJ1-5	CASSMYGPGQPQHF	TGTGCCAGTAGTATGTATGGGCCCGGCCAGCCCCAGCATTTT
TRBV6-5	TRBD1	once	TRBJ2-2	CASSHGTVNTGELFF	TGTGCCAGCAGCCACGGGACAGTGAACACCGGGGAGCTGTTTTTT
TRBV6-4	NA	NA	TRBJ2-3	CASSATGGSDTQYF	TGTGCCAGCAGTGCGACCGGGGGTAGTGATACGCAGTATTTT
TRBV13	NA	NA	TRBJ1-5	CASSLSAGYGDQPQHF	TGTGCCAGCAGCTTATCGGCAGGGTACGGAGATCAGCCCCAGCATTTT
TRBV6-6	TRBD1	once	TRBJ2-7	CASSYPRTGDPYEQYF	TGTGCCAGCAGTTACCCCCGGACAGGGGACCCCTACGAGCAGTACTTC
TRBV19	NA	NA	TRBJ1-2	CASSQLSRGYTF	TGTGCCAGTAGTCAGTTATCTCGTGGCTACACCTTC
TRBV6-6	TRBD1	NA	TRBJ1-2	CASRSRTGLGYTF	TGTGCCAGCCGATCCCGGACAGGGTTGGGCTACACCTTC
TRBV9	TRBD1	NA	TRBJ2-1	CASSELGDRYDNEQFF	TGTGCCAGCAGCGAGCTCGGGGACAGGTACGACAATGAGCAGTTCTTC
TRBV5-1	NA	few	TRBJ1-6	CASSSKTGGSYNSPLHF	TGCGCCAGCAGCTCAAAGACAGGAGGATCCTATAATTCACCCCTCCACTTT